The entry below gives a single TCR beta chain sequence along with its context. Its antigen is unknown. The length of the CDR3 is 14 residues. Trimming removed 0 bases at V and 2 bases at J, with 7 bases between. CDR1 SGDLS and CDR2 YYNGEE come from the germline V gene. This entry comes from a study of chemoradiotherapy in HPV16-positive cancers. Whole-study findings and limits: Candidate HPV-specific clones and E7-related TCR motifs grew in tumor during treatment. Only two HPV16-positive patients supplied the functional HPV-specificity definition.

Using immunoSEQ multiplex PCR, the repertoire was profiled, and TCRdb retains in-frame clones only, with some absent. This sample has 45,000 to 60,000 clones; about 92% occur once, and the top ten carry around 3.3%. The origin of this receptor is a human donor with HPV-associated anogenital cancer. The sample in question was blood, obtained from a patient who underwent chemoradiotherapy. The rearrangement uses TRBV9 and TRBJ2-3; D gene unclear. The CDR3 DNA follows: TGTGCCAGCAGCGTAGGACCCTCCACAGATACGCAGTATTTT. Amino acids: CASSVGPSTDTQYF.